This T cell receptor beta chain was found in a study of response to subunit inactivated influenza vaccine. Study results and limitations: After each seasonal influenza vaccination, few new T cells are recruited, the authors suggested.

On this clonotype itself: What it binds is not known.

MiXCR, applied by TCRdb to the RT-PCR reads, yields one record per CDR3 protein. This table has about 780,000 distinct CDR3 sequences, approximately 17% appearing once. The CDR3 length is 15 residues. Germline-derived CDR1 and CDR2 are SGHAT and FQNNGV. J gave up 2 bases and V 5 bases, and 5 bases lay outside the gene matches. This rearrangement joins TRBV11-2 to TRBJ2-1, with 8 bases that match TRBD1. The source material was PBMCs from blood, sampled 5 days after vaccination. The TCR sequence derives from a man in his fifties or sixties who received an inactivated influenza vaccine. This chain's CDR3 is CASSTDRGPYNEQFF. Here the CDR3 DNA reads TGTGCCAGCAGCACAGACAGGGGACCCTACAATGAGCAGTTCTTC.